The present T cell receptor (beta chain) was sequenced within a study of spatial heterogeneity in lung cancer. Whole-study results and caveats: The number of expanded tumor alpha and beta chains correlated with mutation number.

Each CDR3 protein is one row after TCRdb ran MiXCR on the 5' RACE reads. Among about 7,000 distinct CDR3 sequences, 13% were seen once, and the ten largest hold about 8.5%. This clonotype was observed at least ten times. Its specificity is unknown. Time point indicated: sample taken at primary tumor resection. The donor population consisted of under 75 patients with untreated, early-stage non-small cell lung cancer. Whole RNA obtained from tumor, nontumor lung or frozen PBMC underwent sequencing without sorting. This receptor was taken from a male donor with early-stage non-small cell lung cancer. The sample consisted of lung tumor tissue, taken at surgery.

The CDR3 is CASSQVYGSTNEKLFF. Here the CDR3 DNA reads TGCGCCAGCAGCCAAGTGTACGGGTCAACTAATGAAAAACTGTTTTTT. The rearrangement joins TRBV4-1 to TRBJ1-4; D uncertain. The CDR3 runs 16 residues. V lost 1 base, J lost 0 bases, and 9 bases lay in between. The germline V gene encodes CDR1 MGHRA and CDR2 YSYEKL.